This entry concerns a single T cell receptor (beta chain). Antigen: not known. The data originate from a study of beta chain features in type 1 diabetes. Every donor had blood drawn once into heparin, around 120 mL on average. Purities in excess of 95% were seen in all sorted populations. Trimming took 4 bases from V and 3 from J; bases not matched to a gene: 5. This CDR3 has 14 amino acids. Germline loops: CDR1 MDHEN, CDR2 SYDVKM. All of the isolated RNA was reverse transcribed, so expressed TCRB transcripts were sequenced. Profiled with immunoSEQ multiplex PCR; TCRdb holds only in-frame clones, not every one. Counted here are approximately 150,000 clones, approximately 10% occurring once; the ten biggest clones make up 0.7% to 0.85%. Overall study findings and caveats: Reduced insertions and increased deletions marked VDJ junctions in type 1 diabetes patients. Whether TCRB rearrangement is influenced by HLA type was left unresolved in this analysis. Type 1 diabetes patients showed a moderate but significant shortening of TCRB CDR3s in all four CD4+ subsets.

The receptor's source is a man aged 25 to 40 with type 1 diabetes. Sequenced material: central memory CD4+ T cells from blood. The chain joins TRBV28 to TRBJ2-5, with 7 bases identical to TRBD1. The CDR3 nucleotides are TGTGCCAGCAGTTCCGGGACAGATAAAGAGACCCAGTACTTC. Translating it yields CASSSGTDKETQYF. The full variable domain, with the rest looked up from reference TRBV28 and TRBJ2-5, is DVKVTQSSRYLVKRTGEKVFLECVQDMDHENMFWYRQDPGLGLRLIYFSYDVKMKEKGDIPEGYSVSREKKERFSLILESASTNQTSMYLCASSSGTDKETQYFGPGTRLLVL.